The 29 T cell receptor beta chains presented below share a single source sample, sequenced in a study of T cell repertoires in cytomegalovirus infection (dated by TCRdb to about 2019). TCRdb records Illumina HiSeq 1500 as the sequencer. Clones were called with MiXCR by TCRdb after fastp trimmed the public reads at Q25, and only in-frame beta chains were retained. CDR3 protein duplicates are merged, each entry listing the most common genes and DNA. The sample table records almost 500,000 distinct CDR3 sequences; around 11% of these occur just once. The biggest ten clones account for approximately 10% of the sample. The source material was PBMCs. The receptors come from a human donor in good health (CMV status not recorded). Some clones in this sample may be carry-over from other donors' samples.

This clonotype was seen repeatedly, ten times or more. The chain couples TRBV28 to TRBJ1-6; D not certain. V was shortened by 8 bases and J by 5 bases, with 7 bases between the two germline ends. The CDR3 extends over 12 amino acids. Germline CDR1 reads MDHEN; CDR2 reads SYDVKM. The CDR3 region has the DNA TGTGCCAGCGGGCCTAATAATTCACCCCTCCACTTT. Translating it yields CASGPNNSPLHF.

This clonotype showed up many times. The rearrangement links TRBV4-2 to TRBJ1-2, with TRBD1 matching 9 bases. V was pared by 2 bases and J by 4 bases, with 2 bases of the junction left unmatched. Germline loops: CDR1 LGHNA, CDR2 YNFKEQ. The CDR3 is 14 amino acids. The CDR3 reads CASSQTGGGYGYTF. CDR3 in DNA: TGTGCCAGCAGCCAAACAGGGGGCGGCTATGGCTACACCTTC.

The CDR3 region is CASSATMIGTGGNIQYF. The CDR3, as DNA: TGTGCCAGCAGTGCCACTATGATTGGGACAGGGGGAAACATTCAGTACTTC. J is TRBJ2-4 and V is TRBV25-1; TRBD1 matches 11 bases. CDR1 MGHDK and CDR2 SYGVNS come from the germline V gene. Trimming took 4 bases from V and 6 from J; bases not matched to a gene: 11. This CDR3 is built from 17 residues.

This clonotype occurred many times. This chain connects TRBV7-6 to TRBJ1-5, with D unclear. This CDR3 is built from 14 residues. In germline, CDR1 is SGHVS, CDR2 FNYEAQ. Trimming removed 1 base from V and 4 bases from J, with 8 bases in between. Here the CDR3 reads CASSLVAGNQPQHF. The CDR3 bases are TGTGCCAGCAGCTTAGTCGCAGGTAATCAGCCCCAGCATTTT. Variable domain in full (rest from reference TRBV7-6 and TRBJ1-5): GAGVSQSPRYKVTKRGQDVALRCDPISGHVSLYWYRQALGQGPEFLTYFNYEAQQDKSGLPNDRFSAERPEGSISTLTIQRTEQRDSAMYRCASSLVAGNQPQHFGDGTRLSIL.

Concerning this clonotype: Possible read error: a much larger clone is one base away. This chain connects TRBV7-6 to TRBJ2-3; 7 bases fit TRBD2. Germline V CDR1 and CDR2: SGHVS, FNYEAQ. The CDR3 has 14 amino acids. CDR3 coding DNA: TGTGCCAGCAGCTTAATGGCGGGAGCAGATACGGAGTATTTT. Protein sequence: CASSLMAGADTEYF.

This clonotype was detected many times. The chain is built from TRBV7-8 and TRBJ2-7, with 10 bases matching TRBD2. Germline trimming cut 1 base from V and 4 bases from J; bases unmatched to any gene: 7. CDR3 length: 16 residues. CDR1 is SGHVS, CDR2 FQNEAQ, per germline. The CDR3: CASSLVGASGSYEQYF. In DNA form, the CDR3 reads TGTGCCAGCAGCTTAGTAGGGGCTAGCGGGAGTTACGAGCAGTACTTC. The full variable domain, its missing parts supplied by reference TRBV7-8 and TRBJ2-7, is GAGVSQSPRYKVAKRGQDVALRCDPISGHVSLFWYQQALGQGPEFLTYFQNEAQLDKSGLPSDRFFAERPEGSVSTLKIQRTQQEDSAVYLCASSLVGASGSYEQYFGPGTRLTVT.

The chain uses TRBV23-1 and TRBJ2-2; 8 bases align to TRBD2. TRBV23-1 is an ORF, with its function uncertain. Trimming took 7 bases from V and 1 from J; bases not matched to a gene: 5. This CDR3 has 15 residues. The DNA of the CDR3 is TGCGCCAGCACCTTCAGCGGGGGGAACACCGGGGAGCTGTTTTTT. It codes for CASTFSGGNTGELFF.

Many counts were recorded for this clonotype. V gene TRBV2 combines with J gene TRBJ2-1, with 12 bases fitting TRBD2. CDR1 SNHLY and CDR2 FYNNEI come from the germline V gene. The V gene end was trimmed by 4 bases and the J gene end by 15 bases; junction bases not matched to a gene: 7. The CDR3 has 13 amino acids. The CDR3, as DNA: TGTGCCAGCAGTGGGACTAGCGGGATTTTATCGTTCTTC. Its translation is CASSGTSGILSFF.

This clonotype was observed many times. The genes are TRBV3-1 and TRBJ2-6, with D perhaps TRBD1 (6 bases). In germline, CDR1 is LGHDT, CDR2 YNNKEL (reference sequence). The CDR3 runs to 15 residues. The V and J ends lost 4 bases and 11 bases respectively, with 18 bases between them. The CDR3 DNA reads as TGTGCCAGCAGCCTTTGGGTGGACAGTACGCACGTCCTGACTTTC. Translated, it gives CASSLWVDSTHVLTF.

This clonotype occurred a few times. The V gene is TRBV27, the J gene TRBJ2-7; D uncertain. The CDR3 has 15 residues. From germline, CDR1 is MNHEY and CDR2 SMNVEV (reference sequence). V was shortened by 5 bases and J by 0 bases, with 14 bases between the two germline ends. The DNA for the CDR3 is TGTGCCAGCAGTCCACAGCTGAACCCCTCCTACGAGCAGTACTTC. Residues: CASSPQLNPSYEQYF.

There are many counts of this clonotype. The V and J genes are TRBV7-9 and TRBJ2-1; TRBD2 agrees at 14 bases. CDR1 SEHNR and CDR2 FQNEAQ come from the germline V gene (reference sequence). This CDR3 is 16 amino acids long. V shed 5 bases and J 9 bases; nucleotides not matched to a gene: 9. This CDR3 reads CASSRGLAGGPGEQFF. The DNA for the CDR3 is TGTGCCAGCAGCCGCGGACTAGCGGGAGGCCCCGGTGAGCAGTTCTTC.

The sample holds many counts of this clonotype. The chain uses TRBV28 and TRBJ2-7; 9 nucleotides match TRBD1. The CDR3 has 17 amino acids. V was pared by 4 bases and J by 0 bases, with 10 bases of the junction left unmatched. Germline lookup yields CDR1 MDHEN and CDR2 SYDVKM. The CDR3 nucleotides read TGTGCCAGCAGTTCTCACGGACAGGGGACGCGCTCCTACGAGCAGTACTTC. Amino acid sequence: CASSSHGQGTRSYEQYF.

At least ten counts were recorded for this clonotype. This chain links TRBV7-9 with TRBJ2-1; TRBD2 agrees at 9 bases. Germline V gives CDR1 SEHNR, CDR2 FQNEAQ (reference sequence). The ends lost 11 bases at V and 2 bases at J; junction bases unmatched: 13. The CDR3 extends over 16 amino acids. The CDR3 sequence: CAPEWREGQAYNEQFF. The CDR3 region has the DNA TGTGCCCCGGAATGGCGGGAGGGCCAGGCCTACAATGAGCAGTTCTTC.

The sample holds a few counts of this clonotype. The chain couples TRBV7-3 to TRBJ1-1; tentative D call: TRBD1 (6 bases). Trimming took 4 bases from V and 6 from J, leaving 12 bases between them. The CDR3 runs to 13 residues. Looked up from germline, CDR1 is SGHTA and CDR2 is FQGTGA. In nucleotides, the CDR3 is TGTGCCAGCAGCTCCGTGGGGGCGGCTGAAGCTTTCTTT. This codes for CASSSVGAAEAFF. Supplemented by reference TRBV7-3 and TRBJ1-1, the full variable domain reads GAGVSQTPSNKVTEKGKYVELRCDPISGHTALYWYRQSLGQGPEFLIYFQGTGAADDSGLPNDRFFAVRPEGSVSTLKIQRTERGDSAVYLCASSSVGAAEAFFGQGTRLTVV.

This clonotype was seen ten or more times. The chain employs TRBV7-2 and TRBJ2-7, with D possibly being TRBD1 (6 bases). Germline loops: CDR1 SGHTA, CDR2 FQGNSA. The CDR3 loop spans 14 amino acids. With 5 bases removed from V and 1 base from J, the gap between germline ends came to 12 bases. The CDR3 loop reads CASSPSQGSYEQYF. The CDR3 nucleotides are TGTGCCAGCAGCCCCTCACAGGGATCCTACGAGCAGTACTTC.

This clonotype has at least ten counts. This sequence joins TRBV18 and TRBJ2-3; TRBD2 matches at 13 bases. V lost 8 bases, J lost 2 bases, and 7 bases stayed unmatched. This CDR3 has 16 amino acids. Germline V lookup: CDR1 KGHSH, CDR2 LQKENI. The CDR3 is CASSPGLAGVTDTQYF. Written as DNA, the CDR3 is TGTGCCAGCAGTCCCGGACTAGCGGGGGTCACAGATACGCAGTATTTT.

This clonotype was seen repeatedly, ten times or more. The chain is built from TRBV2 and TRBJ1-1; D ambiguous. The germline gives CDR1 SNHLY, CDR2 FYNNEI. The CDR3 runs 15 residues. With 5 bases removed from V and 4 bases from J, the gap between germline ends came to 17 bases. CDR3 loop: CASSFSAAVATEAFF. The CDR3 coding sequence is TGTGCCAGCAGTTTTAGTGCGGCCGTGGCCACTGAAGCTTTCTTT.

This clonotype showed up just a few times. The CDR3 protein is CASSETGYGTDTQYF. The CDR3 coding sequence is TGTGCCAGCAGCGAAACAGGGTACGGCACAGATACGCAGTATTTT. This chain joins TRBV11-3 and TRBJ2-3, with D possibly being TRBD1 (6 bases). The CDR3 has 15 residues. V was cut by 5 bases and J by 1 base, with 13 bases left in between. Germline assignment: CDR1 SGHNT and CDR2 YENEEA.

With regard to this clonotype: Just one base apart from a much larger clone, this may be a read error. The chain employs TRBV5-5 and TRBJ2-7, with TRBD1 matching 9 bases. This CDR3 is built from 13 residues. The germline gives CDR1 SGHKS, CDR2 YYEKEE (reference sequence). With V trimmed by 3 bases and J by 3 bases, 1 base remained unmatched. CDR3 region: CASSWDRDYEQYF. DNA for the CDR3: TGTGCCAGCAGCTGGGACAGGGACTACGAGCAGTACTTC.

J is TRBJ2-3 and V is TRBV29-1, with 10 bases lining up with TRBD2. CDR1 is SQVTM, CDR2 ANQGSEA, per germline. The CDR3 is 20 amino acids. Trimming at V came to 1 base and at J to 0 bases, leaving 16 bases not matched to a gene. CDR3 sequence reads: CSVEGDRTGLASSSTDTQYF. CDR3 DNA: TGCAGCGTTGAAGGAGACCGCACGGGACTAGCGTCTTCTAGCACAGATACGCAGTATTTT.

This clonotype was recorded at least ten times. CDR3 sequence (DNA): TGTGCCAGCTCACCACCGTCGGGAGGGGACGTCTCTGGAAACACCATATATTTT. Protein: CASSPPSGGDVSGNTIYF. This chain links TRBV18 with TRBJ1-3; possibly TRBD1 for D (5 bases). CDR1 KGHSH and CDR2 LQKENI come from the germline V gene. The CDR3 extends over 18 amino acids. The V end was cut by 0 bases, the J end by 0 bases, with 15 bases between.

The rearrangement joins TRBV14 to TRBJ2-2; no firm D call. V was cut by 4 bases and J by 6 bases, with 9 bases left in between. From germline, CDR1 is SGHDN and CDR2 FVKESK. The CDR3 spans 13 residues. CDR3: CASSRSLPGELFF. For the CDR3, the DNA is TGTGCCAGCAGCCGCTCCTTACCCGGGGAGCTGTTTTTT.

This clonotype was detected many times. The CDR3 DNA sequence: TGCAGTGCTAGTTTCGGGCAGGGAGGCGAGCCCCAGCATTTT. Its protein product is CSASFGQGGEPQHF. V usage is TRBV20-1 and J usage is TRBJ1-5; TRBD1 is a possible D gene (5 bases). Germline V lookup: CDR1 DFQATT, CDR2 SNEGSKA (reference sequence). This CDR3 has 14 residues. With 3 bases removed from V and 8 bases from J, the gap between germline ends came to 17 bases.

This clonotype has at least ten counts. The chain is built from TRBV28 and TRBJ2-5; D might be TRBD2 (6 bases). V was shortened by 3 bases and J by 0 bases, with 11 bases between the two germline ends. The CDR3 is 15 residues long. The germline V gene has CDR1 MDHEN and CDR2 SYDVKM. The CDR3 region has the DNA TGTGCCAGCAGTTTGAGGGACTGGTACCAAGAGACCCAGTACTTC. Its protein is CASSLRDWYQETQYF.

There are a few counts of this clonotype. The V call is TRBV20-1, the J call TRBJ1-1, with D unclear. Trimming left V 3 bases short and J 1 base short, with 12 bases between. The CDR3 consists of 14 residues. CDR1 DFQATT and CDR2 SNEGSKA come from the germline V gene (reference sequence). CDR3 sequence reads: CSARRGASNTEAFF. CDR3 nucleotides: TGCAGTGCTAGGCGGGGTGCATCGAACACTGAAGCTTTCTTT.

There are many counts of this clonotype. This chain joins TRBV7-2 and TRBJ2-3; 11 bases agree with TRBD2. Germline V CDR1 and CDR2: SGHTA, FQGNSA. V was pared by 7 bases and J by 6 bases, with 9 bases of the junction left unmatched. The CDR3 runs 15 residues. CDR3 sequence reads: CASIIAGGRWDTQYF. The DNA for the CDR3 is TGTGCCAGCATAATAGCGGGGGGGCGGTGGGATACGCAGTATTTT.

Many counts were recorded for this clonotype. This chain connects TRBV7-2 to TRBJ2-2; possible D gene TRBD1, 6 bases. CDR3 length: 15 residues. Germline V CDR1 and CDR2: SGHTA, FQGNSA. V shed 5 bases and J shed 0 bases, with 10 bases lying between them. The CDR3 region has the DNA TGTGCCAGCAGCACACAGGGCCCGAACACCGGGGAGCTGTTTTTT. Encoded protein: CASSTQGPNTGELFF.

This clonotype occurred many times. The chain's CDR3 is CAISEGRGYEQYF. CDR3 DNA sequence: TGTGCCATCAGTGAAGGCAGGGGCTACGAGCAGTACTTC. The J gene is TRBJ2-7, the V gene TRBV10-3, with a tentative D call TRBD1 (6 bases). The CDR3 extends over 13 amino acids. The V gene lost 3 bases and the J gene lost 3 bases, with 9 bases spanning the gap. CDR1 is ENHRY and CDR2 is SYGVKD in the germline V gene.

The sample holds a few counts of this clonotype. The genes are TRBV3-1 and TRBJ2-3; TRBD2 is a possible D gene (7 bases). The CDR3 has 16 residues. CDR1 is LGHDT, CDR2 YNNKEL, per germline (reference sequence). V was pared by 2 bases and J by 5 bases, with 17 bases between. The CDR3 loop is CASSQFYGGPEDTQYF. Written as DNA, the CDR3 is TGTGCCAGCAGCCAATTCTACGGGGGGCCGGAAGATACGCAGTATTTT.